This T cell receptor beta chain derives from a study of CXCR3-negative and CXCR3-positive naive CD8 T cells. Study results and limitations: Both naive subsets showed comparably high diversity, and memory CD8+ cells showed much lower diversity. Naive subsets did not differ in surface CD5, and TRB CDR3 properties served to infer TCR strength. Fresh PBMCs were used in most assays, and CXCR3 expression partially decreased after cryopreservation. For CXCR3-positive naive cells, TRB CDR3s were more hydrophobic than those of CXCR3-negative naive cells.

With UMI labels, 5' RACE was used to prepare the TRB cDNA libraries. TCRdb reanalyzed the 5' RACE reads and collapses them to one entry per CDR3 protein, without DNA. The sample table sets out 40,000 to 50,000 distinct CDR3 sequences. Worth noting for this clonotype: The antigen remains unidentified.

Germline CDR1 MNHEY, CDR2 SVGEGT. CDR3 length: 15 residues. The TCR comes from a human donor in good health. Some clones in this sample may be carry-over from other donors' samples. The chain is built from TRBV6-2 or TRBV6-3 and TRBJ2-2; TCRdb proposes TRBD2, but this gene call is untestable without DNA. The material sequenced was naive CXCR3- CD8+ T cells from blood. Subset meaning: CD45RO-CCR7+CD27+CD95- naive CD8+ T cells lacking CXCR3 (TNR3-). The CDR3 here is CASSPPGLETGELFF.